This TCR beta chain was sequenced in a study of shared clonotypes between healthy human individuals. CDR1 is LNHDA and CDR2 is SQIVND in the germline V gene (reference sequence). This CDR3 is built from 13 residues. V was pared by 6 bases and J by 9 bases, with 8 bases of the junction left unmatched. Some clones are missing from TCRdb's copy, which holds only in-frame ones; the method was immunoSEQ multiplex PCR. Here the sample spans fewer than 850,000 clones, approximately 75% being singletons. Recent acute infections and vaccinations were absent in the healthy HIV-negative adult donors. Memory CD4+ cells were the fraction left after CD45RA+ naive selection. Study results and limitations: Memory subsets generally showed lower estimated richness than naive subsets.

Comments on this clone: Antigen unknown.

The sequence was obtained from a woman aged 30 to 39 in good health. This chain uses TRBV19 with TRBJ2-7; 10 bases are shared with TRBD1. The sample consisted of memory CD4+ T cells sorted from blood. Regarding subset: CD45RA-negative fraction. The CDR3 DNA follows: TGTGCCAGTAGACCGGGACAGGGGTACCCGCAGTACTTC. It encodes CASRPGQGYPQYF. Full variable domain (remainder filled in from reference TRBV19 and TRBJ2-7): DGGITQSPKYLFRKEGQNVTLSCEQNLNHDAMYWYRQDPGQGLRLIYYSQIVNDFQKGDIAEGYSVSREKKESFPLTVTSAQKNPTAFYLCASRPGQGYPQYFGPGTRLTVT.